Following are 9 T cell receptor beta chains from one sample sequenced in a study of cytotoxic CD8 clonotypes in ibrutinib-treated CLL. The assay was immunoSEQ multiplex PCR, and TCRdb's table has in-frame clones only and misses some. Of 200,000 to 250,000 clones in the sample, 65% to 80% were seen once. Here the sequenced sample was PBMCs, taken after 12 months of ibrutinib treatment. These TCRs come from a human donor with chronic lymphocytic leukemia.

Points on this clone: Within the sample, other DNA sequences also encode this same CDR3. The chain uses TRBV30 and TRBJ2-2; D not resolved. The CDR3 totals 11 residues. V was clipped by 0 bases and J by 8 bases, with 4 bases between them. CDR1 and CDR2 (germline): GTSNPN, SVGIG (reference sequence). DNA of the CDR3: TGTGCCTGGAGTGTGGTTGGGGAGCTGTTTTTT. The encoded protein is CAWSVVGELFF.

The chain has TRBV5-1 and TRBJ1-1; D call uncertain. Trimming cost V 0 bases and J 1 base, with 10 bases left between them. Germline V gene sequence: CDR1 SGHRS, CDR2 YFSETQ. This CDR3 has 15 residues. DNA of the CDR3: TGCGCCAGCAGCTTGGTTAACAACCCGAACACTGAAGCTTTCTTT. It translates to CASSLVNNPNTEAFF.

The chain employs TRBV28 and TRBJ2-1, with 7 bases that match TRBD1. V shed 5 bases and J 4 bases; nucleotides not matched to a gene: 5. The CDR3 has 14 amino acids. Germline V gives CDR1 MDHEN, CDR2 SYDVKM. The CDR3 region is CASSPKTGYNEQFF. CDR3 sequence (DNA): TGTGCCAGCAGTCCAAAGACAGGGTACAATGAGCAGTTCTTC.

The sample holds one count of this clone. V and J are TRBV19 and TRBJ2-3; no definite D call. In germline, CDR1 is LNHDA, CDR2 SQIVND (reference sequence). This CDR3 is 11 amino acids long. Trimming took 2 bases from V and 3 from J, leaving 0 bases between them. CDR3 protein: CASSITDTQYF. Here the CDR3 DNA reads TGTGCCAGTAGTATAACAGATACGCAGTATTTT.

The chain uses TRBV4-1 and TRBJ1-4; D is unresolved. The CDR3 has 16 amino acids. Trimming shortened V by 3 bases and J by 3 bases, and 14 bases separated the two germline ends. The V gene's germline CDR1 is MGHRA and CDR2 YSYEKL. CDR3 protein: CASSQTQRRANEKLFF. The CDR3 DNA sequence: TGCGCCAGCAGCCAGACTCAACGTAGAGCTAATGAAAAACTGTTTTTT.

A few counts support this clone. Other nucleotide sequences in the sample specify the same CDR3. V usage is TRBV19 and J usage is TRBJ1-5, with unresolved D. CDR3 length: 12 amino acids. The germline CDR1 and CDR2 sequences are LNHDA and SQIVND (reference sequence). V was shortened by 2 bases and J by 5 bases, with 4 bases between the two germline ends. CDR3 region: CASSILDQPQHF. The CDR3 DNA reads TGTGCCAGTAGTATACTTGATCAGCCCCAGCATTTT.

This sequence joins TRBV11-2 and TRBJ2-1, with D possibly matching TRBD1 (5 bases). Germline CDR1 reads SGHAT; CDR2 reads FQNNGV. Trimming removed 1 base from V and 5 bases from J, with 9 bases in between. The CDR3 extends over 14 amino acids. CDR3 loop: CASSLVLTDNEQFF. For the CDR3, the DNA is TGTGCCAGCAGCTTAGTCTTGACAGACAATGAGCAGTTCTTC.

The V gene is TRBV7-2, the J gene TRBJ2-7; D possibly matches TRBD1 or TRBD2 (5 bases each). Deletions cut 5 bases from V and 2 bases from J, with 22 bases between. The CDR3 sequence is 17 residues long. CDR1 SGHTA and CDR2 FQGNSA come from the germline V gene. CDR3 DNA sequence: TGTGCCAGCAGCCCTACACTAGGGGCGGCAGATACCTACGAGCAGTACTTC. Encoded protein: CASSPTLGAADTYEQYF.

The chain employs TRBV5-4 and TRBJ2-1; TRBD2 might be the D (5 bases). V gave up 1 base and J gave up 0 bases, with 8 bases separating them. Germline CDR1 SGHNT, CDR2 YYREEE (reference sequence). CDR3 length: 15 amino acids. The CDR3 protein is CASSLLLDSYNEQFF. CDR3 DNA: TGTGCCAGCAGCTTGCTACTAGACTCCTACAATGAGCAGTTCTTC.